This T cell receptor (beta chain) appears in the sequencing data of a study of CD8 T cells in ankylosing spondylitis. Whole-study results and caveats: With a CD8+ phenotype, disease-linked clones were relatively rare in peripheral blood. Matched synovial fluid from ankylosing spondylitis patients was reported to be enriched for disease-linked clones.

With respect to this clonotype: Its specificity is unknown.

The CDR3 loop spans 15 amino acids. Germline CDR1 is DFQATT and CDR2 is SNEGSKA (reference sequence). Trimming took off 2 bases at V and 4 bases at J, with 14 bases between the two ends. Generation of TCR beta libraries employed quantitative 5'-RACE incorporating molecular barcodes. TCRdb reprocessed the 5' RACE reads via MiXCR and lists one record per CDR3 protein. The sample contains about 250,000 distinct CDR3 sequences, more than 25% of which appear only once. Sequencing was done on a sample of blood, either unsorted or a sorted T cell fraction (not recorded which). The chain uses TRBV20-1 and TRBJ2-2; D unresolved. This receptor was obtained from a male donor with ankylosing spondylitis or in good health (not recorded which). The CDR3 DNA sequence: TGCAGTGCTAGACCGGAGCCCTTGGTCACCGGGGAGCTGTTTTTT. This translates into CSARPEPLVTGELFF.